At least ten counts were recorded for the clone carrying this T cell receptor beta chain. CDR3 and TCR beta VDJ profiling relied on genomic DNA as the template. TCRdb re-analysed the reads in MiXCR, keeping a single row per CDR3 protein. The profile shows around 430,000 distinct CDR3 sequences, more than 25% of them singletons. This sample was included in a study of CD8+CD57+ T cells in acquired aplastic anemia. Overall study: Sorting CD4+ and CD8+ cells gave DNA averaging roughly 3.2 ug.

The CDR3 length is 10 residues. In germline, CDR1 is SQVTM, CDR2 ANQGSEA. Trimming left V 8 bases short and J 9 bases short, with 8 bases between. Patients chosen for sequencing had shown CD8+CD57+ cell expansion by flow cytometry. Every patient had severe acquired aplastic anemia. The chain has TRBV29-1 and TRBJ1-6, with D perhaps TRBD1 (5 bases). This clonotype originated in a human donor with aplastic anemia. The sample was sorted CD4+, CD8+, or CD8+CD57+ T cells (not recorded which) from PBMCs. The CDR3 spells CSSGTSPLHF. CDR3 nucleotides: TGCAGCTCAGGGACTTCACCCCTCCACTTT.